These T cell receptor beta chains were read from a single sample in a study of T cells expressing NK-cell markers. TCRdb reprocessed the 5' RACE reads; each CDR3 protein has one entry and no DNA is given. This table holds roughly 380,000 distinct CDR3 sequences. The specimen was blood T cells: a sorted CD56 or NKG2C T cell subset, CD4+ or CD8+ T cells, or bulk PBMC T cells (not recorded which). The receptors were gathered from a man between 18 and 69 years old in good health. The CDR3 runs from the conserved cysteine through the conserved F or W.

CDR3 protein: CASSFDLTWVRVYTQYF; V gene: TRBV11-2; J gene: TRBJ2-3
CDR3 protein: CASSQGRGTVGTDTQYF; V gene: TRBV7-9; J gene: TRBJ2-3
CDR3 protein: CASSSKQGGKNTEAFF; V gene: TRBV6-5; J gene: TRBJ1-1
CDR3 protein: CSAGEGGRRLGDEQFF; V gene: TRBV29-1; J gene: TRBJ2-1
CDR3 protein: CASSPVDGGLSGEQYF; V gene: TRBV7-6; J gene: TRBJ2-7
CDR3 protein: CASSFGWAGGNQPQHF; V gene: TRBV5-6; J gene: TRBJ1-5
CDR3 protein: CASSPPGQGLPYF; V gene: TRBV4-2; J gene: TRBJ2-7
CDR3 protein: CASSSQGFSETQYF; V gene: TRBV7-9; J gene: TRBJ2-5
CDR3 protein: CASSPDRPLVDGANVLTF; V gene: TRBV18; J gene: TRBJ2-6
CDR3 protein: CASSDTPVPTDTQYF; V gene: TRBV7-2; J gene: TRBJ2-3
CDR3 protein: CSASDTRRGEAETQYF; V gene: TRBV20-1; J gene: TRBJ2-5
CDR3 protein: CASSSTGVQTEAFF; V gene: TRBV5-1; J gene: TRBJ1-1
CDR3 protein: CAISGGITDTQYF; V gene: TRBV10-3; J gene: TRBJ2-3
CDR3 protein: CASSSPGRRSNQPQHF; V gene: TRBV2; J gene: TRBJ1-5
CDR3 protein: CSARDGQGGIGYTF; V gene: TRBV20-1; J gene: TRBJ1-2
CDR3 protein: CASSSDRLGYTF; V gene: TRBV28; J gene: TRBJ1-2
CDR3 protein: CASAPAGGPWAGTQYF; V gene: TRBV27; J gene: TRBJ2-3
CDR3 protein: CASSLQAENTEAFF; V gene: TRBV11-1; J gene: TRBJ1-1
CDR3 protein: CASSGGQTEVYEQYF; V gene: TRBV5-1; J gene: TRBJ2-7
CDR3 protein: CASSLSGTGFYEQYF; V gene: TRBV28; J gene: TRBJ2-7
CDR3 protein: CASRKGGSLNSPLHF; V gene: TRBV6-1; J gene: TRBJ1-6
CDR3 protein: CASSRTPEESNTGELFF; V gene: TRBV5-1; J gene: TRBJ2-2